This TCR beta chain comes out of a study of a mutant IDH1 vaccine in newly diagnosed glioma. Study-level information: Of treated patients, roughly 62% were men and about 38% women, averaging about 40 years. Prior therapy was radiotherapy, temozolomide, or both; most received both.

As concerns this clone: The antigen remains undetermined.

Time point here: baseline, week 1 (first vaccination visit). Treatment denoted: pre-vaccination baseline after standard-of-care therapy. Donor tumors were new WHO grade 3 or 4 IDH1-mutant, ATRX-lost astrocytomas. Regarding the study as a whole: A vaccine-induced immune response developed in more than 85% of the patients.

This CDR3 comprises 16 residues. Losses at the gene ends were 4 bases for V and 5 bases for J; bases not matched to a gene: 8. Germline CDR1 and CDR2: SGHRS and YFSETQ. TCRdb keeps only in-frame clones here, not all; method: immunoSEQ multiplex PCR. The table lists roughly 84,000 clones, about 80% of them singletons. Here the sequenced sample was PBMCs, taken from a glioma patient treated with radiotherapy, temozolomide or both. This TCR derives from a man in his forties or fifties with glioma. Some clones in this sample may be carry-over from other donors' samples. The chain carries TRBV5-1 and TRBJ2-2; the match to TRBD1 covers 10 bases. This chain's CDR3 is CASSRQPGQGTGELFF. In DNA, the CDR3 is TGCGCCAGCAGCCGGCAACCGGGACAGGGGACCGGGGAGCTGTTTTTT.